These 8 T cell receptor beta chains share one sample of origin, sequenced in a study of cytomegalovirus exposure and HLA in healthy donors (dated by TCRdb to 2017 to 2019). Libraries were constructed by the immunoSEQ multiplex PCR assay. TCRdb took this table from immuneACCESS and kept in-frame rearrangements with V and J called. Such tables lack part of the clones; where checked against another copy, unresolved V genes explain under half of the gap, and the rest is unexplained. Recorded for this sample are about 120,000 clones; about 82% of them occurred a single time. The ten largest clones capture roughly 5.3% of the sample. Sequencing was performed on PBMCs. The source is a man younger than 35 in good health and CMV-seronegative.

The rearrangement uses TRBV12-5 and TRBJ2-3; D uncertain. CDR1 is LGHNT, CDR2 FRNRAP, per germline. This CDR3 contains 13 residues. V shed 6 bases and J shed 0 bases, with 7 bases lying between them. The CDR3 nucleotides read TGTGCTAGTGGACCAACTAGCACAGATACGCAGTATTTT. Protein product: CASGPTSTDTQYF.

V usage is TRBV7-8 and J usage is TRBJ1-1; the D is unclear. Between the trimmed V and J ends, which lost 5 bases and 1 base, there was a span of 17 bases. The CDR3 extends over 16 amino acids. Germline lookup yields CDR1 SGHVS and CDR2 FQNEAQ. The CDR3 spells CASSPRGSPENTEAFF. The CDR3 DNA reads TGTGCCAGCAGCCCCCGCGGGAGTCCAGAGAACACTGAAGCTTTCTTT.

The chain has TRBV7-6 and TRBJ2-7, with a possible D match to TRBD1 (7 bases). CDR1 and CDR2 (germline): SGHVS, FNYEAQ. V shed 5 bases and J shed 2 bases, with 13 bases lying between them. This CDR3 region has 14 residues. CDR3 coding DNA: TGTGCCAGCAGCCAGGGGGGACCCACCTACGAGCAGTACTTC. It is translated as CASSQGGPTYEQYF.

This chain uses TRBV5-3 with TRBJ1-1; 9 bases fit TRBD1. TRBV5-3 is classed as an ORF, of uncertain function. The CDR3 length is 15 residues. With V trimmed by 1 base and J by 4 bases, 5 bases remained unmatched. DNA for the CDR3: TGTGCCAGAAGCTTGTTCCCGGACAGGGGCACTGAAGCTTTCTTT. Protein: CARSLFPDRGTEAFF.

This clone came up a few times. The J gene is TRBJ1-2, the V gene TRBV7-9; D is perhaps TRBD1 (6 bases). V lost 4 bases and J 7 bases, leaving 16 bases between the germline ends. CDR1 is SEHNR and CDR2 is FQNEAQ in the germline V gene (reference sequence). CDR3 length: 14 residues. CDR3 in DNA: TGTGCCAGCAGCTCCTCAGGGGTTGGATCTGGCTACACCTTC. Residues: CASSSSGVGSGYTF. Complete variable domain (other parts from reference TRBV7-9 and TRBJ1-2): DTGVSQNPRHKITKRGQNVTFRCDPISEHNRLYWYRQTLGQGPEFLTYFQNEAQLEKSRLLSDRFSAERPKGSFSTLEIQRTEQGDSAMYLCASSSSGVGSGYTFGSGTRLTVV.

The chain employs TRBV11-2 and TRBJ1-5; D is possibly TRBD1 (6 bases). This CDR3 is 14 amino acids long. The germline CDR1 and CDR2 sequences are SGHAT and FQNNGV. V gave up 3 bases and J gave up 3 bases, with 9 bases separating them. This CDR3 reads CASSLDSPNQPQHF. CDR3 DNA sequence: TGTGCCAGCAGCTTGGACAGCCCCAATCAGCCCCAGCATTTT.

This clone was detected once. The chain carries TRBV28 and TRBJ2-1; TRBD1 aligns across 8 bases. The V segment lost 3 bases and the J segment 5 bases; nucleotides outside the gene matches: 6. The germline V gene encodes CDR1 MDHEN and CDR2 SYDVKM. CDR3 length: 15 residues. CDR3 bases: TGTGCCAGCAGTTTGGGGTGGACAGGGAACAATGAGCAGTTCTTC. This translates into CASSLGWTGNNEQFF.

J is TRBJ1-1 and V is TRBV7-9, with D perhaps matching TRBD1 (5 bases). Germline V CDR1 and CDR2: SEHNR, FQNEAQ (reference sequence). V lost 6 bases to trimming and J lost 4 bases, with 15 bases between them. The CDR3 is made up of 14 amino acids. The CDR3 region has the DNA TGTGCCAGCAGTGACCGGGGAGGGACCACTGAAGCTTTCTTT. Its protein product is CASSDRGGTTEAFF.